These 5 T cell receptor beta chains originate from one sample sequenced in a study of T cells in Graves' hyperthyroidism and ophthalmopathy (dated by TCRdb to between 2019 and 2020). Library generation was performed with multiplex PCR. The sample was run on an Illumina HiSeq 2000. The TCR beta CDR3 regions were amplified from RNA transcripts. The first round of RT-PCR for the TCR CDR3 was performed with the HTBI primer set and the Qiagen OneStep RT-PCR kit. TCRdb itself trimmed the public reads at Q25 with fastp, ran MiXCR and retained productive beta chains. Every CDR3 protein is listed once, alongside the most common genes and DNA of its rows. The sample table shows hundreds of thousands of distinct CDR3 sequences, and roughly 16% are seen once. The top ten clonotypes cover less than 3.5% of the sample. The specimen was blood. These receptors originate from a woman aged 40 to 55 with Graves' ophthalmopathy.

V and J are TRBV9 and TRBJ1-1; D is possibly TRBD1 (5 bases). Germline V gene lookup returns CDR1 SGDLS and CDR2 YYNGEE. The ends were cut back, 3 bases at V and 0 bases at J, with 12 bases in the middle. CDR3 length equals 15 residues. For the CDR3, the DNA is TGTGCCAGCAGCGCGAGAGGGGCCATGAACACTGAAGCTTTCTTT. Amino acids: CASSARGAMNTEAFF.

The V call is TRBV7-9, the J call TRBJ1-1; 9 nucleotides match TRBD1. The CDR3 has 14 amino acids. J gave up 4 bases and V 5 bases, and 5 bases lay outside the gene matches. CDR1 is SEHNR, CDR2 FQNEAQ, per germline (reference sequence). CDR3 sequence reads: CASSQRTGATEAFF. The DNA of the CDR3 is TGTGCCAGCAGCCAGAGGACAGGGGCCACTGAAGCTTTCTTT. The whole variable domain, filled in from reference TRBV7-9 and TRBJ1-1, reads DTGVSQNPRHKITKRGQNVTFRCDPISEHNRLYWYRQTLGQGPEFLTYFQNEAQLEKSRLLSDRFSAERPKGSFSTLEIQRTEQGDSAMYLCASSQRTGATEAFFGQGTRLTVV.

The CDR3 reads CASSHLTPGQGGYTF. The CDR3 coding sequence is TGTGCCAGCAGCCACCTTACCCCGGGACAGGGCGGCTACACCTTC. V usage is TRBV7-9 and J usage is TRBJ1-2; 9 bases fit TRBD1. Germline lookup yields CDR1 SEHNR and CDR2 FQNEAQ (reference sequence). The CDR3 runs 15 residues. Losses at the gene ends were 5 bases for V and 8 bases for J; bases not matched to a gene: 12.

This rearrangement joins TRBV4-2 to TRBJ1-5, with D tentatively TRBD1 (5 bases). Germline V gene data show CDR1 as LGHNA and CDR2 as YNFKEQ. Trimming left V 1 base short and J 4 bases short, with 14 bases between. The length of the CDR3 is 16 residues. For the CDR3, the DNA is TGTGCCAGCAGCCAAGCAGATGGAGAGGGGAATCAGCCCCAGCATTTT. Protein: CASSQADGEGNQPQHF.

This clonotype was counted between two and nine times. The chain employs TRBV5-6 and TRBJ2-3; TRBD2 is a possible D gene (7 bases). CDR3 length: 18 residues. CDR1 and CDR2 from the germline V gene are SGHDT and YYEEEE. Trimming stripped 4 bases from V and 5 bases from J, with 26 bases between. CDR3 bases: TGTGCCAGCAGCGTGCCCCTCCTTGCGGGGGCCAGGGGAGATACGCAGTATTTT. Residues: CASSVPLLAGARGDTQYF.